These 24 T cell receptor beta chains share one sample of origin, sequenced in a study of T-cell reconstitution after alpha-beta-depleted transplantation in children. Unique molecular identifiers were incorporated when the TCRbeta library was constructed. TCRdb recomputed calls from the PCR reads with MiXCR, one row per CDR3 protein. The repertoire includes hundreds of thousands of distinct CDR3 sequences, around 17% of them detected once, and approximately 1% sits in the top ten. The specimen comprised PBMCs from the stem cell graft donor, sampled from the stem cell graft. Every receptor here comes from a human donor who donated a stem cell graft to a child with acute myeloid leukemia.

This clonotype was counted many times. The chain links TRBV20-1 to TRBJ2-7, with D possibly TRBD1 on 5 matching bases. Germline CDR1 reads DFQATT; CDR2 reads SNEGSKA (reference sequence). The V end was cut by 1 base, the J end by 2 bases, with 9 bases between. CDR3 size: 13 residues. The CDR3 DNA is TGCAGTGCTAGAGCCCTCAGGGCCTACGAGCAGTACTTC. This sequence encodes CSARALRAYEQYF.

This clonotype was detected once. The chain employs TRBV11-2 and TRBJ1-4; D is unclear. The CDR3 sequence is 15 residues long. V was trimmed by 0 bases and J by 8 bases, leaving 13 bases between them. The germline V gene has CDR1 SGHAT and CDR2 FQNNGV. DNA for the CDR3: TGTGCCAGCAGCTTAGATGGCCTGCCGTGGGAAAAACTGTTTTTT. Protein: CASSLDGLPWEKLFF.

The rearrangement joins TRBV5-1 to TRBJ1-6, with 9 bases identical to TRBD1. The CDR3 is 14 amino acids. CDR1 is SGHRS, CDR2 YFSETQ, per germline. Unmatched junction bases numbered 5, after V lost 4 bases and J lost 9 bases. CDR3 residues: CASSRDRVRSPLHF. Here the CDR3 DNA reads TGCGCCAGCAGCCGGGACAGGGTCCGTTCACCCCTCCACTTT.

This clonotype was seen at least ten times. V is TRBV5-1 and J is TRBJ1-3; D uncertain. The CDR3 length is 15 residues. The V gene lost 3 bases and the J gene lost 0 bases, with 10 bases spanning the gap. CDR1 and CDR2 from the germline V gene are SGHRS and YFSETQ. CDR3: CASSYSGSSGNTIYF. The CDR3 DNA reads TGCGCCAGCAGCTATTCGGGTTCCTCTGGAAACACCATATATTTT.

This clonotype was seen only a few times. This chain joins TRBV7-9 and TRBJ2-1; TRBD2 matches 12 bases. V lost 3 bases and J lost 10; bases outside the gene matches: 7. Germline V CDR1 and CDR2: SEHNR, FQNEAQ (reference sequence). The CDR3 sequence is 15 residues long. CDR3: CASSFTSGGHAEQFF. CDR3 in DNA: TGTGCCAGCAGCTTCACTAGCGGGGGGCATGCGGAGCAGTTCTTC.

This clonotype was picked up many times. The CDR3 loop is CASSLGSHSYEQYV. In nucleotides, the CDR3 is TGTGCCAGCAGCTTAGGCAGTCATTCCTACGAGCAGTACGTC. The V gene is TRBV7-8, the J gene TRBJ2-7; D unresolved. Germline lookup yields CDR1 SGHVS and CDR2 FQNEAQ. This CDR3 is 14 amino acids long. Trimming stripped 1 base from V and 1 base from J, with 8 bases between.

This clonotype was seen just once. Lacking the conserved final phenylalanine or tryptophan, this CDR3 likely reflects a read error. No DNA is shown, since the ends of the CDR3 on it are uncertain; the CDR3 is the one TCRdb lists. V usage is TRBV21-1 and J usage is TRBJ1-1. TRBV21-1 is a documented pseudogene. Inclusive of both ends, the CDR3 amounts to 16 amino acids. CDR3: CASSPRRDGLNTVAFL.

This clonotype appeared a few times. This sequence joins TRBV7-2 and TRBJ2-7; unclear D gene. Germline V gives CDR1 SGHTA, CDR2 FQGNSA. The ends were cut back, 5 bases at V and 3 bases at J, with 11 bases in the middle. The length of the CDR3 is 13 residues. Written as DNA, the CDR3 is TGTGCCAGCAGCCCCGCCCCTAGCTACGAGCAGTACTTC. It encodes CASSPAPSYEQYF.

This clonotype has more than one count but fewer than ten. V usage is TRBV6-2 or TRBV6-3 and J usage is TRBJ2-3; D is unresolved. Trimming took off 3 bases at V and 6 bases at J, with 16 bases between the two ends. The length of the CDR3 is 15 residues. The germline V gene has CDR1 MNHEY and CDR2 SVGEGT. The CDR3 DNA sequence: TGTGCCAGCAGTTATACCGGCTCTGCACTTGATACGCAGTATTTT. Translated, it gives CASSYTGSALDTQYF.

This clonotype was seen ten or more times. The chain employs TRBV6-6 and TRBJ2-1, with D perhaps matching TRBD2 (5 bases). The CDR3 is made up of 13 amino acids. Between the trimmed V and J ends, which lost 1 base and 10 bases, there was a span of 11 bases. The germline gives CDR1 MNHNY, CDR2 SVGAGI (reference sequence). In DNA, the CDR3 is TGTGCCAGCAGTTACTTCACCTCGGGAGAGCAGTTCTTC. It specifies CASSYFTSGEQFF.

The rearrangement links TRBV30 to TRBJ1-2, with a possible D match to TRBD1 (6 bases). The germline gives CDR1 GTSNPN, CDR2 SVGIG (reference sequence). This CDR3 spans 13 amino acids. V was shortened by 4 bases and J by 7 bases, with 16 bases between the two germline ends. The CDR3 loop is CAWKQRRGSGYTF. In DNA, the CDR3 is TGTGCCTGGAAACAACGCAGGGGATCTGGCTACACCTTC. The entire variable domain, with the rest obtained from reference TRBV30 and TRBJ1-2, is as follows: SQTIHQWPATLVQPVGSPLSLECTVEGTSNPNLYWYRQAAGRGLQLLFYSVGIGQISSEVPQNLSASRPQDRQFILSSKKLLLSDSGFYLCAWKQRRGSGYTFGSGTRLTVV.

This clonotype was recorded at least ten times. The rearrangement links TRBV6-5 to TRBJ1-6, with 7 bases lining up with TRBD1. Trimming took 4 bases from V and 10 from J; bases not matched to a gene: 10. This CDR3 contains 15 residues. CDR1 and CDR2 from the germline V gene are MNHEY and SVGAGI. The CDR3 loop is CASSSGRDSVSPLHF. The DNA of the CDR3 is TGTGCCAGCAGTTCTGGGCGGGACAGTGTCTCACCCCTCCACTTT.

The sample holds a few counts of this clonotype. V is TRBV12-3 or TRBV12-4 and J is TRBJ1-6, with 7 bases matching TRBD1. CDR3 length equals 14 residues. J lost 8 bases, V lost 7 bases, and 8 bases had no gene match. The CDR3 spells CASTEGQSYSPLHF. In DNA form, the CDR3 reads TGTGCCAGCACCGAGGGACAGTCTTATTCACCCCTCCACTTT.

This clonotype was recorded many times. The gene calls are TRBV5-5 and TRBJ1-5, with a weak D call TRBD1 (6 bases). This CDR3 spans 13 amino acids. With 4 bases removed from V and 5 bases from J, the gap between germline ends came to 10 bases. Germline CDR1 and CDR2: SGHKS and YYEKEE (reference sequence). In DNA, the CDR3 is TGTGCCAGCAGCCACCCAGGGGATCAGCCCCAGCATTTT. This encodes CASSHPGDQPQHF.

This clonotype was observed at least ten times. This sequence joins TRBV6-4 and TRBJ2-3; D uncertain. Germline lookup yields CDR1 MRHNA and CDR2 SNTAGT. The CDR3 runs to 13 residues. Trimming removed 6 bases at V and 1 base at J, with 8 bases between. CDR3 sequence: CASRSPGTDTQYF. The CDR3 region has the DNA TGTGCCAGCAGATCTCCAGGCACAGATACGCAGTATTTT.

This clonotype was recorded at least ten times. This chain joins TRBV7-2 and TRBJ2-7, with unresolved D. CDR3 length: 11 amino acids. CDR1 is SGHTA and CDR2 is FQGNSA in the germline V gene. Trimming removed 1 base at V and 4 bases at J, with 2 bases between. The CDR3 is CASSLVYEQYF. Written as DNA, the CDR3 is TGTGCCAGCAGCTTAGTTTACGAGCAGTACTTC.

The chain has TRBV20-1 and TRBJ1-5; TRBD1 aligns across 9 bases. V trimming: 5 bases; J trimming: 1 base; junction bases outside the gene matches: 9. The germline CDR1 and CDR2 sequences are DFQATT and SNEGSKA (reference sequence). This CDR3 spans 16 amino acids. CDR3 bases: TGCAGTGCTCGCGGGACAGGGCTCGGGAGCAATCAGCCCCAGCATTTT. As protein: CSARGTGLGSNQPQHF.

This clonotype showed up many times. The V call is TRBV20-1, the J call TRBJ1-1, with D unresolved. V was trimmed by 8 bases and J by 5 bases, leaving 18 bases between them. The CDR3 consists of 13 residues. Germline assignment: CDR1 DFQATT and CDR2 SNEGSKA (reference sequence). As DNA, the CDR3 is TGCAGTACCCCAGATTGGGCGGGGACTGAAGCTTTCTTT. As protein: CSTPDWAGTEAFF.

V and J are TRBV5-6 and TRBJ2-2; maybe TRBD2 (6 bases). V was pared by 2 bases and J by 5 bases, with 13 bases between. CDR3 length: 15 amino acids. Germline values: CDR1 SGHDT, CDR2 YYEEEE. The CDR3 loop reads CASSLGGAWTGELFF. CDR3 in DNA: TGTGCCAGCAGCTTAGGAGGGGCCTGGACCGGGGAGCTGTTTTTT.

This clonotype was seen only a few times. The CDR3 is CASSERGGYYNEQFF. The CDR3 DNA reads as TGTGCCAGCAGCGAGCGGGGGGGCTACTACAATGAGCAGTTCTTC. The genes are TRBV7-2 and TRBJ2-1; the match to TRBD2 covers 10 bases. Trimming took 5 bases from V and 3 from J; bases not matched to a gene: 4. The CDR3 has 15 amino acids. Germline values: CDR1 SGHTA, CDR2 FQGNSA.

The sample holds a few counts of this clonotype. The V call is TRBV20-1, the J call TRBJ1-1; 10 bases are a match to TRBD1. This CDR3 has 14 amino acids. Germline values: CDR1 DFQATT, CDR2 SNEGSKA (reference sequence). Trimming removed 5 bases from V and 5 bases from J; junction bases left unmatched: 8. The CDR3 sequence: CSAPWTGGATEAFF. CDR3 bases: TGCAGTGCTCCATGGACAGGGGGGGCGACTGAAGCTTTCTTT.

J is TRBJ1-2 and V is TRBV4-2, with D unclear. The V gene's germline CDR1 is LGHNA and CDR2 YNFKEQ. CDR3 length: 12 amino acids. Trimming removed 1 base from V and 6 bases from J, with 6 bases in between. The CDR3 region is CASSQGRDGYTF. CDR3 DNA: TGTGCCAGCAGCCAAGGTCGGGATGGCTACACCTTC.

There are a few counts of this clonotype. The V and J genes are TRBV7-2 and TRBJ1-5; possible D gene TRBD1, 5 bases. V dropped 1 base and J dropped 7 bases, with 14 bases sitting between them. CDR3 length equals 15 residues. Germline CDR1 is SGHTA and CDR2 is FQGNSA. CDR3 in DNA: TGTGCCAGCAGCTTAGAGGGGCGGGGTGAACAGCCCCAGCATTTT. Translating gives CASSLEGRGEQPQHF.

The table lists this clonotype with many counts. The V and J genes are TRBV6-5 and TRBJ1-2; 7 nucleotides match TRBD1. Trimming cost V 2 bases and J 8 bases; bases outside gene matches: 2. The CDR3 is 12 amino acids. Per the germline V gene, CDR1 is MNHEY and CDR2 is SVGAGI. This CDR3 is CASSYPGGGYTF. CDR3 DNA: TGTGCCAGCAGTTACCCAGGGGGAGGCTACACCTTC.